This TCR beta chain was found in a study of T cell responses to AZD1222 COVID-19 vaccine. This clone was detected only a few times. The CDR3 runs 15 residues. V shed 5 bases and J shed 2 bases, with 12 bases lying between them. Germline loops: CDR1 SGHTA, CDR2 FQGTGA. Clones were sequenced by immunoSEQ multiplex PCR, and TCRdb holds only the in-frame ones, with some missing. The table lists 85,000 to 95,000 clones, around 87% of them singletons. The sequence was obtained from an adult in good health. Sequencing used peripheral blood, obtained on day 0 of AZD1222 vaccination. V is TRBV7-3 and J is TRBJ2-2, with D perhaps matching TRBD1 or TRBD2 (5 bases each). CDR3 in amino acids: CASSPPGPNTGELFF. CDR3 nucleotide sequence: TGTGCCAGCAGCCCCCCGGGGCCTAACACCGGGGAGCTGTTTTTT. Drawing the rest from reference TRBV7-3 and TRBJ2-2, the complete variable domain is GAGVSQTPSNKVTEKGKYVELRCDPISGHTALYWYRQSLGQGPEFLIYFQGTGAADDSGLPNDRFFAVRPEGSVSTLKIQRTERGDSAVYLCASSPPGPNTGELFFGEGSRLTVL.